Listed below are T cell receptor beta chains from one sample, sequenced in a study of Ad26.COV2.S vaccination and SARS-CoV-2 variants. Here immunoSEQ multiplex PCR was the method, and the copy in TCRdb shows in-frame clones only, minus some. The table lists about 410,000 clones, around nine tenths of them singletons. The starting material was peripheral blood, obtained in a trial of Ad26.COV2.S vaccine versus placebo. These receptors were collected from a person aged 18-65 years who received the Ad26.COV2.S COVID-19 vaccine or a placebo. Each CDR3 is given with its conserved first and last residue. The D gene is left open where the match is weak. Size is stated for part of the rows, as once, few or many counts, or as a class when the clone is expanded.

clone size: -
V gene: TRBV4-1
D gene: -
J gene: TRBJ1-2
CDR3 protein: CASSQEPYGDGYTF
CDR3 DNA: TGCGCCAGCAGCCAAGAGCCCTATGGGGATGGCTACACCTTC

clone size: -
V gene: TRBV7-2
D gene: TRBD2
J gene: TRBJ2-2
CDR3 protein: CASSFGLAGNTGELFF
CDR3 DNA: TGTGCCAGCAGCTTCGGACTAGCGGGGAACACCGGGGAGCTGTTTTTT

clone size: -
V gene: TRBV6-5
D gene: TRBD1
J gene: TRBJ2-7
CDR3 protein: CASSYSGQGVAGEQYF
CDR3 DNA: TGTGCCAGCAGTTACTCAGGACAGGGGGTTGCTGGCGAGCAGTACTTC

clone size: -
V gene: TRBV11-2
D gene: -
J gene: TRBJ2-1
CDR3 protein: CASSLGPGNSYNEQFF
CDR3 DNA: TGTGCCAGCAGCTTAGGTCCAGGGAACTCCTACAATGAGCAGTTCTTC

clone size: -
V gene: TRBV4-3
D gene: -
J gene: TRBJ1-4
CDR3 protein: CASSQAEGLTNEKLFF
CDR3 DNA: TGCGCCAGCAGCCAAGCGGAGGGGCTAACTAATGAAAAACTGTTTTTT

clone size: -
V gene: TRBV27
D gene: TRBD1
J gene: TRBJ1-5
CDR3 protein: CASSLSSTGGNQPQHF
CDR3 DNA: TGTGCCAGCAGTTTAAGCTCGACAGGGGGCAATCAGCCCCAGCATTTT

clone size: -
V gene: TRBV6-5
D gene: -
J gene: TRBJ1-1
CDR3 protein: CASSYLGSTEAFF
CDR3 DNA: TGTGCCAGCAGTTACCTGGGGTCCACTGAAGCTTTCTTT

clone size: -
V gene: TRBV7-9
D gene: TRBD2
J gene: TRBJ2-7
CDR3 protein: CASSRGGAWSEQYF
CDR3 DNA: TGTGCCAGCAGCCGGGGGGGCGCTTGGTCCGAGCAGTACTTC

clone size: -
V gene: TRBV10-3
D gene: -
J gene: TRBJ2-1
CDR3 protein: CAISAFLSEQFF
CDR3 DNA: TGTGCCATCAGTGCATTTTTAAGTGAGCAGTTCTTC

clone size: once
V gene: TRBV25-1
D gene: -
J gene: TRBJ2-5
CDR3 protein: CASSEWGQQETQYF
CDR3 DNA: TGTGCCAGCAGTGAATGGGGGCAGCAAGAGACCCAGTACTTC

clone size: -
V gene: TRBV18
D gene: -
J gene: TRBJ2-3
CDR3 protein: CASSAGLSTDTQYF
CDR3 DNA: TGTGCCAGCTCTGCCGGCCTTAGCACAGATACGCAGTATTTT

clone size: -
V gene: TRBV5-1
D gene: TRBD1
J gene: TRBJ2-2
CDR3 protein: CASSLEGQGNTGELFF
CDR3 DNA: TGCGCCAGCAGCTTGGAGGGACAGGGTAACACCGGGGAGCTGTTTTTT

clone size: -
V gene: TRBV15
D gene: TRBD1
J gene: TRBJ2-7
CDR3 protein: CATSREADRTDEQYF
CDR3 DNA: TGTGCCACCAGCAGAGAGGCGGACAGGACGGACGAGCAGTACTTC

clone size: once
V gene: TRBV7-6
D gene: TRBD2
J gene: TRBJ2-1
CDR3 protein: CASSESGGAMNEQFF
CDR3 DNA: TGTGCCAGCAGCGAGAGCGGGGGGGCGATGAATGAGCAGTTCTTC

clone size: -
V gene: TRBV30
D gene: -
J gene: TRBJ2-7
CDR3 protein: CAWSVRDDEQYF
CDR3 DNA: TGTGCCTGGAGTGTGAGGGATGACGAGCAGTACTTC

clone size: -
V gene: TRBV11-2
D gene: TRBD1
J gene: TRBJ1-1
CDR3 protein: CASSLHSTGVGAEAFF
CDR3 DNA: TGTGCCAGCAGCTTACACTCGACAGGGGTAGGGGCTGAAGCTTTCTTT

clone size: -
V gene: TRBV24-1
D gene: -
J gene: TRBJ2-2
CDR3 protein: CATSQGGGELFF
CDR3 DNA: TGTGCCACCAGTCAAGGGGGCGGGGAGCTGTTTTTT

clone size: -
V gene: TRBV7-2
D gene: TRBD2
J gene: TRBJ2-2
CDR3 protein: CASSFRGGGLYTGELFF
CDR3 DNA: TGTGCCAGCAGCTTCAGAGGCGGGGGGCTTTATACCGGGGAGCTGTTTTTT

clone size: -
V gene: TRBV3-1/TRBV3-2
D gene: TRBD1
J gene: TRBJ1-1
CDR3 protein: CASSQGQGLENTEAFF
CDR3 DNA: TGTGCCAGCAGCCAAGGACAGGGCCTTGAAAACACTGAAGCTTTCTTT

clone size: -
V gene: TRBV7-9
D gene: -
J gene: TRBJ1-6
CDR3 protein: CASSLAASDNSPLHF
CDR3 DNA: TGTGCCAGCAGCTTAGCGGCCAGTGATAATTCACCCCTCCACTTT

clone size: -
V gene: TRBV13
D gene: -
J gene: TRBJ2-1
CDR3 protein: CASSPGTLYYNEQFF
CDR3 DNA: TGTGCCAGCAGCCCCGGGACACTTTATTACAATGAGCAGTTCTTC

clone size: -
V gene: TRBV18
D gene: -
J gene: TRBJ1-1
CDR3 protein: CASSPTAMNTEAFF
CDR3 DNA: TGTGCCAGCTCACCGACGGCAATGAACACTGAAGCTTTCTTT

clone size: -
V gene: TRBV7-6
D gene: TRBD1
J gene: TRBJ2-7
CDR3 protein: CASSSGTDLYEQYF
CDR3 DNA: TGTGCCAGCAGCTCCGGGACAGACCTGTACGAGCAGTACTTC

clone size: once
V gene: TRBV5-1
D gene: -
J gene: TRBJ1-2
CDR3 protein: CASSLESGGYTF
CDR3 DNA: TGCGCCAGCAGCTTGGAATCGGGTGGCTACACCTTC

clone size: once
V gene: TRBV2
D gene: TRBD1
J gene: TRBJ1-2
CDR3 protein: CASRGQGWDHGYTF
CDR3 DNA: TGTGCCAGCAGGGGACAGGGATGGGATCATGGCTACACCTTC

clone size: -
V gene: TRBV6-1
D gene: -
J gene: TRBJ2-7
CDR3 protein: CASSEGSGGGGEQYF
CDR3 DNA: TGTGCCAGCAGTGAAGGGTCCGGGGGAGGCGGCGAGCAGTACTTC

clone size: -
V gene: TRBV5-5
D gene: TRBD1
J gene: TRBJ2-5
CDR3 protein: CASSFYRQGPGETQYF
CDR3 DNA: TGTGCCAGCAGCTTCTACAGACAGGGGCCGGGGGAGACCCAGTACTTC

clone size: -
V gene: TRBV5-1
D gene: -
J gene: TRBJ1-4
CDR3 protein: CASSEPGTVNEKLFF
CDR3 DNA: TGCGCCAGCAGCGAACCCGGGACGGTTAATGAAAAACTGTTTTTT

clone size: -
V gene: TRBV3-1/TRBV3-2
D gene: TRBD2
J gene: TRBJ2-7
CDR3 protein: CASSQGWIAGHEQYF
CDR3 DNA: TGTGCCAGCAGCCAAGGGTGGATAGCGGGCCACGAGCAGTACTTC

clone size: -
V gene: TRBV18
D gene: -
J gene: TRBJ1-4
CDR3 protein: CASSPPGGEGEKLFF
CDR3 DNA: TGTGCCAGCTCACCCCCTGGGGGGGAAGGTGAAAAACTGTTTTTT

clone size: -
V gene: TRBV7-2
D gene: -
J gene: TRBJ1-2
CDR3 protein: CASSLGVGPNYGYTF
CDR3 DNA: TGTGCCAGCAGCTTAGGAGTTGGTCCTAACTATGGCTACACCTTC

clone size: -
V gene: TRBV6-5
D gene: -
J gene: TRBJ2-3
CDR3 protein: CASSVTGDTQYF
CDR3 DNA: TGTGCCAGCAGCGTAACTGGAGATACGCAGTATTTT

clone size: -
V gene: TRBV7-2
D gene: TRBD1
J gene: TRBJ1-6
CDR3 protein: CASSLEDRLLHF
CDR3 DNA: TGTGCCAGCAGCTTAGAGGACAGGCTGCTCCACTTT

clone size: -
V gene: TRBV11-2
D gene: TRBD1
J gene: TRBJ2-2
CDR3 protein: CASSWTGNTGELFF
CDR3 DNA: TGTGCCAGCAGCTGGACAGGGAACACCGGGGAGCTGTTTTTT

clone size: -
V gene: TRBV7-2
D gene: -
J gene: TRBJ2-2
CDR3 protein: CASSLRGLVTGELFF
CDR3 DNA: TGTGCCAGCAGTCTTCGGGGGCTCGTAACCGGGGAGCTGTTTTTT

clone size: -
V gene: TRBV5-4
D gene: TRBD2
J gene: TRBJ2-5
CDR3 protein: CASRPGTSGVQETQYF
CDR3 DNA: TGTGCCAGCAGACCCGGGACTAGCGGGGTCCAAGAGACCCAGTACTTC

clone size: -
V gene: TRBV5-5
D gene: -
J gene: TRBJ2-3
CDR3 protein: CASSFGGGTDTQYF
CDR3 DNA: TGTGCCAGCAGCTTCGGAGGGGGAACAGATACGCAGTATTTT

clone size: -
V gene: TRBV6-2/TRBV6-3
D gene: TRBD1
J gene: TRBJ1-3
CDR3 protein: CASSRDRDGNTIYF
CDR3 DNA: TGTGCCAGCAGTCGCGACAGGGATGGAAACACCATATATTTT

clone size: -
V gene: TRBV10-2
D gene: -
J gene: TRBJ1-3
CDR3 protein: CASSEGEIGGNTIYF
CDR3 DNA: TGCGCCAGCAGTGAAGGGGAGATAGGTGGAAACACCATATATTTT

clone size: -
V gene: TRBV20-1
D gene: -
J gene: TRBJ2-4
CDR3 protein: CSATEELAKNIQYF
CDR3 DNA: TGCAGTGCTACTGAAGAACTAGCCAAAAACATTCAGTACTTC

clone size: -
V gene: TRBV30
D gene: -
J gene: TRBJ1-2
CDR3 protein: CAWRPGYGGYTF
CDR3 DNA: TGTGCCTGGAGACCTGGGTATGGCGGCTACACCTTC

clone size: -
V gene: TRBV18
D gene: TRBD1
J gene: TRBJ1-6
CDR3 protein: CASSPLRQGASPLHF
CDR3 DNA: TGTGCCAGCTCACCACTGAGACAGGGGGCTTCACCCCTCCACTTT

clone size: -
V gene: TRBV5-1
D gene: -
J gene: TRBJ1-5
CDR3 protein: CASSFGGDNQPQHF
CDR3 DNA: TGCGCCAGCAGCTTCGGGGGAGATAATCAGCCCCAGCATTTT

clone size: -
V gene: TRBV5-3
D gene: -
J gene: TRBJ2-7
CDR3 protein: CARSLSPRTYEQYF
CDR3 DNA: TGTGCCAGAAGCTTGAGTCCCAGGACCTACGAGCAGTACTTC

clone size: -
V gene: TRBV10-3
D gene: -
J gene: TRBJ2-7
CDR3 protein: CAISPNRESYEQHF
CDR3 DNA: TGTGCCATCAGCCCTAACAGGGAATCCTACGAGCAGCACTTC

clone size: -
V gene: TRBV30
D gene: TRBD1
J gene: TRBJ1-2
CDR3 protein: CASEGQGRGYTF
CDR3 DNA: TGTGCCTCGGAGGGACAGGGTCGTGGCTACACCTTC

clone size: -
V gene: TRBV3-1/TRBV3-2
D gene: -
J gene: TRBJ2-7
CDR3 protein: CASSQTERGEQYF
CDR3 DNA: TGTGCCAGCAGCCAAACCGAGAGGGGGGAGCAGTACTTC

clone size: -
V gene: TRBV19
D gene: -
J gene: TRBJ2-7
CDR3 protein: CASSLTGTNYEQYF
CDR3 DNA: TGTGCCAGTAGTCTAACCGGGACGAACTACGAGCAGTACTTC

clone size: -
V gene: TRBV27
D gene: -
J gene: TRBJ1-4
CDR3 protein: CASSWAGRGEKLFF
CDR3 DNA: TGTGCCAGCAGTTGGGCAGGGAGAGGGGAAAAACTGTTTTTT

clone size: -
V gene: TRBV10-3
D gene: TRBD1
J gene: TRBJ2-2
CDR3 protein: CAISESGTGIPGELFF
CDR3 DNA: TGTGCCATCAGTGAGTCCGGGACAGGGATTCCCGGGGAGCTGTTTTTT

clone size: -
V gene: TRBV6-5
D gene: -
J gene: TRBJ1-2
CDR3 protein: CATQGLPLNGYTF
CDR3 DNA: TGTGCCACGCAGGGACTCCCATTAAATGGCTACACCTTC

clone size: -
V gene: TRBV7-2
D gene: -
J gene: TRBJ1-5
CDR3 protein: CASSYRGNQPQHF
CDR3 DNA: TGTGCCAGCAGCTACAGGGGCAATCAGCCCCAGCATTTT

clone size: -
V gene: TRBV10-3
D gene: -
J gene: TRBJ1-6
CDR3 protein: CAIRTSANNSPLHF
CDR3 DNA: TGTGCCATCAGGACATCCGCTAATAATTCACCCCTCCACTTT